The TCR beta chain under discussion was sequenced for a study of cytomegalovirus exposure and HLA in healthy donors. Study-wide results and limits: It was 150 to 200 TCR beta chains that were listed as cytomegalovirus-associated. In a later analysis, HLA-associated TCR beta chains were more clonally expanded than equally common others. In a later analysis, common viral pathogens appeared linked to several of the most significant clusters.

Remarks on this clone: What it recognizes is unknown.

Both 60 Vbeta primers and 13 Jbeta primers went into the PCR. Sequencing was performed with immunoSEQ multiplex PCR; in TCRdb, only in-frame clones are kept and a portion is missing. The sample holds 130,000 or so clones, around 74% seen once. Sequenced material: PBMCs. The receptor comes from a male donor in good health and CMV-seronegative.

The CDR3 DNA follows: TGTGCCAGCAGCGTAGTGGGACTAGCGGGGGGAACCTACAATGAGCAGTTCTTC. Translated: CASSVVGLAGGTYNEQFF. V usage is TRBV9 and J usage is TRBJ2-1, with 15 bases fitting TRBD2. This CDR3 spans 18 amino acids. After removal of 0 bases from V and 2 bases from J, the junction contained 3 bases not matched to a gene. The germline gives CDR1 SGDLS, CDR2 YYNGEE.